This T cell receptor beta chain derives from a study of T cell responses to AZD1222 COVID-19 vaccine. Libraries were prepared by immunoSEQ multiplex PCR; TCRdb keeps only in-frame clonotypes and omits some of them. Of 55,000 to 75,000 clones in the sample, approximately 85% are singletons; the top ten hold 23%. This clone was detected a few times. Germline V lookup: CDR1 DFQATT, CDR2 SNEGSKA (reference sequence). There are 13 residues in the CDR3. V was cut by 3 bases and J by 3 bases, with 12 bases left in between. The chain has TRBV20-1 and TRBJ2-7, with D perhaps assigned TRBD1 or TRBD2 (5 bases each). The sample was peripheral blood, taken on day 0 of MenACWY control vaccination. The TCR was taken from an adult in good health. The CDR3 sequence: CSASGDLGYEQYF. The CDR3 DNA reads TGCAGTGCTAGTGGGGACCTGGGCTACGAGCAGTACTTC.